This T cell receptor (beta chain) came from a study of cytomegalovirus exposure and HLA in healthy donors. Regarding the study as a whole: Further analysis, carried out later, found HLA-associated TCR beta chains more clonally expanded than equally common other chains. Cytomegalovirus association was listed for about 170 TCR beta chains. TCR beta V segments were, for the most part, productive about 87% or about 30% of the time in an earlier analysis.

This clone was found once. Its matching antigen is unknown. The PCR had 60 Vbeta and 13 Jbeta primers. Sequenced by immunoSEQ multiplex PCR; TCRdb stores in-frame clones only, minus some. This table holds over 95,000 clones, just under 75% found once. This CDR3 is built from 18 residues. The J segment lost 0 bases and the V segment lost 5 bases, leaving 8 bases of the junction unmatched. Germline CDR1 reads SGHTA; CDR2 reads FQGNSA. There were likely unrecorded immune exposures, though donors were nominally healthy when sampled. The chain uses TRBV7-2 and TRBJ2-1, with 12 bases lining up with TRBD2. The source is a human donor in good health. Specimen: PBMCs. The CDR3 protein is CASSLYGLAGSSYNEQFF. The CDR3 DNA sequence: TGTGCCAGCAGCCTCTACGGACTAGCGGGAAGCTCCTACAATGAGCAGTTCTTC.